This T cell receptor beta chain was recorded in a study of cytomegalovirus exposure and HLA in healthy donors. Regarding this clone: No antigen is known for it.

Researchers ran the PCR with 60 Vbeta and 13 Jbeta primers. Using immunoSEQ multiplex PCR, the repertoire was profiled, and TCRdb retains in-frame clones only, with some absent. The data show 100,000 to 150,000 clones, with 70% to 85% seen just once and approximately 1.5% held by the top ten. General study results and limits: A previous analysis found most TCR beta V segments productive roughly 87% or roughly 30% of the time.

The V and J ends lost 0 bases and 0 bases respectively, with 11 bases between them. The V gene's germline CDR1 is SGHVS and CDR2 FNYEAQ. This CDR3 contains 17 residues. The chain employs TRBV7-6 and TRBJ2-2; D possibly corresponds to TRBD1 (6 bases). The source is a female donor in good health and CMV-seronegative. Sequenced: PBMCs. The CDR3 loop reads CASSLAGAESNTGELFF. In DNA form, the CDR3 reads TGTGCCAGCAGCTTAGCGGGGGCGGAATCGAACACCGGGGAGCTGTTTTTT. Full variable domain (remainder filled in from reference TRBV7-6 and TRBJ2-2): GAGVSQSPRYKVTKRGQDVALRCDPISGHVSLYWYRQALGQGPEFLTYFNYEAQQDKSGLPNDRFSAERPEGSISTLTIQRTEQRDSAMYRCASSLAGAESNTGELFFGEGSRLTVL.